One sample yielded the 26 T cell receptor beta chains listed below, sequenced in a study of breast tumors, draining lymph nodes, adjacent tissues (dated by TCRdb to about 2016). Lymph node samples came from the axillary draining lymph nodes of breast cancer patients. The library was generated by multiplex PCR. The data were produced on an Illumina HiSeq 2000. The public reads were quality trimmed at Q25 with fastp and then assembled into clones with MiXCR by TCRdb, keeping productive beta chains. Each CDR3 protein gets just one entry, which takes the most common genes and DNA from the rows behind it. The sample table contains tens of thousands of distinct CDR3 sequences; only one count was recorded for approximately 30% of them. Over 7.5% of the sample lies in the top ten. The sequenced material came from axillary lymph node tissue. The receptors derive from a female donor with breast cancer. Some clones in this sample may be carry-over from other donors' samples.

The chain has TRBV4-3 and TRBJ1-1; a weak D match, TRBD1 (6 bases). CDR1 is LGHNA, CDR2 YSLEER, per germline. The V end was cut by 0 bases, the J end by 1 base, with 9 bases between. This CDR3 is built from 15 residues. CDR3 DNA sequence: TGCGCCAGCAGCCAAGATTGGGGGCAGAACACTGAAGCTTTCTTT. Protein: CASSQDWGQNTEAFF.

A word on this clonotype: This CDR3 fails to terminate in the conserved phenylalanine or tryptophan, so it likely reflects a read error. It is unclear where the CDR3 begins or ends on the DNA, so no DNA is shown, and the CDR3 is as TCRdb lists it. The V gene is TRBV7-9, the J gene TRBJ2-5; the table gives TRBD1 as D, unverified against the DNA. CDR1 is SEHNR, CDR2 FQNEAQ, per germline (reference sequence). From its first to its last residue, the CDR3 has 13 amino acids. CDR3 sequence: CASSPGREETQYL.

This clonotype was seen repeatedly, ten times or more. This chain joins TRBV4-1 and TRBJ1-6; no reliable D call. The germline gives CDR1 MGHRA, CDR2 YSYEKL. CDR3 size: 17 residues. V shed 2 bases and J shed 9 bases, with 20 bases lying between them. This CDR3 is CASSQFPPDGDFSPLHF. The CDR3 DNA sequence: TGCGCCAGCAGCCAATTCCCACCTGACGGAGACTTTTCACCCCTCCACTTT.

This clonotype was counted ten times or more. The chain has TRBV19 and TRBJ2-1, with TRBD2 matching 9 bases. The CDR3 runs 13 residues. The germline V gene encodes CDR1 LNHDA and CDR2 SQIVND (reference sequence). V dropped 7 bases and J dropped 9; count of bases not matched to a gene: 7. For the CDR3, the DNA is TGTGCCAGTAAGTTGCGGGAGGGCCTTGAGCAGTTCTTC. It is translated as CASKLREGLEQFF.

Of note for this clonotype: At one boundary the junction diverges from the germline segment, which might be a read error. The V call is TRBV11-3, the J call TRBJ2-7; D is perhaps TRBD2 (5 bases). The CDR3 extends over 16 amino acids. CDR1 and CDR2 (germline): SGHNT, YENEEA. CDR3 amino acids: CASSLVPSTTIYEQHF. The CDR3 coding sequence is TGTGCCAGCAGCTTAGTGCCTAGCACGACAATCTACGAGCAGCACTTC.

Many counts were recorded for this clonotype. The chain combines TRBV6-6 with TRBJ2-2; D not resolved. Germline-derived CDR1 and CDR2 are MNHNY and SVGAGI (reference sequence). The CDR3 contains 13 residues. Trimming pared 4 bases from V and 4 bases from J, leaving 7 bases between. The CDR3 DNA sequence: TGTGCCAGCAGTTCCGCCCCCACCGGGGAGCTGTTTTTT. It specifies CASSSAPTGELFF.

This sequence joins TRBV5-4 and TRBJ2-3; 13 bases are a match to TRBD2. The CDR3 has 16 amino acids. V was pared by 4 bases and J by 8 bases, with 10 bases of the junction left unmatched. Germline CDR1 and CDR2: SGHNT and YYREEE (reference sequence). The CDR3 region has the DNA TGTGCCAGCAGCCAAAAAACTAGCGGGGGGGGAAGTACGCAGTATTTT. It yields the protein CASSQKTSGGGSTQYF.

This clonotype was recorded at least ten times. The genes are TRBV7-6 and TRBJ2-5, with D uncertain. Trimming cost V 1 base and J 3 bases, with 3 bases left between them. Germline V gives CDR1 SGHVS, CDR2 FNYEAQ. There are 12 residues in the CDR3. CDR3 DNA sequence: TGTGCCAGCAGCTTAGATGAAGAGACCCAGTACTTC. It is translated as CASSLDEETQYF. The entire variable domain, with the rest obtained from reference TRBV7-6 and TRBJ2-5, is as follows: GAGVSQSPRYKVTKRGQDVALRCDPISGHVSLYWYRQALGQGPEFLTYFNYEAQQDKSGLPNDRFSAERPEGSISTLTIQRTEQRDSAMYRCASSLDEETQYFGPGTRLLVL.

This clonotype appeared a few times. One base away lies a much larger clone, so this may be a sequencing read error. The J gene is TRBJ2-1, the V gene TRBV13, with D perhaps given as TRBD1 or TRBD2 (5 bases each). Germline assignment: CDR1 PRHDT and CDR2 FYEKMQ (reference sequence). The V end was cut by 1 base, the J end by 8 bases, with 15 bases between. The CDR3 loop spans 15 amino acids. The DNA of the CDR3 is TGTGCCAGCAGCTTAGAACGGGCTGGGGACGATGAGCAGTTCTTC. Its protein is CASSLERAGDDEQFF.

Ten or more counts support this clonotype. The J gene is TRBJ2-5, the V gene TRBV20-1; 11 bases map to TRBD2. Unmatched junction bases numbered 4, after V lost 4 bases and J lost 3 bases. This CDR3 region has 14 residues. CDR1 is DFQATT, CDR2 SNEGSKA, per germline (reference sequence). The CDR3 bases are TGCAGTGCTATACCGGGACTAGCGGAAGAGACCCAGTACTTC. Translation: CSAIPGLAEETQYF.

The gene calls are TRBV15 and TRBJ2-6; D is undetermined. CDR1 and CDR2 (germline): LNHNV, YYDKDF (reference sequence). The CDR3 extends over 12 amino acids. Trimming took 4 bases from V and 9 from J, leaving 7 bases between them. The CDR3 sequence: CATSTDLNVLTF. DNA for the CDR3: TGTGCCACCAGCACGGACCTCAACGTCCTGACTTTC.

The V call is TRBV4-2, the J call TRBJ2-2; 11 nucleotides match TRBD1. V shed 4 bases and J 9 bases; nucleotides not matched to a gene: 10. Germline CDR1 reads LGHNA; CDR2 reads YNFKEQ. This CDR3 spans 16 amino acids. CDR3 in DNA: TGTGCCAGCAGCCCTTCCGGGACAGGGGGTGGCCGGGAGCTGTTTTTT. Its translation is CASSPSGTGGGRELFF.

This clonotype came up a few times. Just one base apart from a much larger clone, this may be a read error. This rearrangement joins TRBV3-1 to TRBJ1-6; TRBD1 is a possible D gene (6 bases). Trimming pared 6 bases from V and 9 bases from J, leaving 15 bases between. Germline CDR1 reads LGHDT; CDR2 reads YNNKEL (reference sequence). The CDR3 is 14 amino acids. CDR3 DNA sequence: TGTGCCAGCAGTCCGGGACACACCAGTTCACCCCTCCACTTT. It yields the protein CASSPGHTSSPLHF.

Many counts were recorded for this clonotype. V and J are TRBV6-6 and TRBJ1-2, with a tentative D call TRBD1 (5 bases). CDR3 length equals 13 residues. The V gene's germline CDR1 is MNHNY and CDR2 SVGAGI (reference sequence). V dropped 2 bases and J dropped 6 bases, with 10 bases sitting between them. This chain's CDR3 is CASSYEGVHGYTF. DNA for the CDR3: TGTGCCAGCAGTTACGAAGGGGTTCATGGCTACACCTTC.

This clonotype was seen a few times. The gene calls are TRBV6-6 and TRBJ2-2; a weak D match, TRBD2 (6 bases). The CDR3 is 15 amino acids. V was clipped by 7 bases and J by 6 bases, with 18 bases between them. Germline CDR1 reads MNHNY; CDR2 reads SVGAGI (reference sequence). The CDR3 here is CASTPLGRSAGELFF. The CDR3 DNA follows: TGTGCCAGCACTCCACTCGGGAGATCTGCCGGGGAGCTGTTTTTT.

J is TRBJ2-5 and V is TRBV4-3; D is uncertain. The V gene's germline CDR1 is LGHNA and CDR2 YSLEER. The CDR3 has 13 residues. Trimming took off 5 bases at V and 1 base at J, with 8 bases between the two ends. CDR3 sequence (DNA): TGCGCCAGCAGCGACGGCAGCCAAGAGACCCAGTACTTC. Translation: CASSDGSQETQYF.

Many counts were recorded for this clonotype. The chain employs TRBV9 and TRBJ2-5, with TRBD2 matching over 13 bases. Germline V CDR1 and CDR2: SGDLS, YYNGEE. The V gene end was trimmed by 5 bases and the J gene end by 2 bases; junction bases not matched to a gene: 6. The CDR3 totals 16 residues. CDR3 loop: CASSEGTSGVQETQYF. In DNA, the CDR3 is TGTGCCAGCAGTGAAGGGACTAGCGGGGTACAAGAGACCCAGTACTTC.

This clonotype was detected a few times. Possible read error: a much larger clone is one base away. This CDR3 is CASGRIGEQYF. The DNA for the CDR3 is TGTGCCAGCGGGCGGATTGGCGAGCAGTACTTC. The chain combines TRBV6-5 with TRBJ2-7; D is ambiguous. Trimming left V 8 bases short and J 6 bases short, with 11 bases between. CDR1 and CDR2 from the germline V gene are MNHEY and SVGAGI. The CDR3 is made up of 11 amino acids.

The rearrangement links TRBV6-1 to TRBJ1-2; maybe TRBD1 (5 bases). Germline CDR1 reads MNHNS; CDR2 reads SASEGT. The V and J ends lost 5 bases and 4 bases respectively, with 17 bases between them. CDR3 length: 15 residues. The CDR3 coding sequence is TGTGCCAGCAGTCCGGGACTAGCGCCTGCCTATGGCTACACCTTC. Its protein is CASSPGLAPAYGYTF.

This clonotype was seen repeatedly, ten times or more. The rearrangement joins TRBV7-3 to TRBJ2-1; 10 bases are a match to TRBD1. The germline CDR1 and CDR2 sequences are SGHTA and FQGTGA. With V trimmed by 5 bases and J by 10 bases, 11 bases remained unmatched. This CDR3 has 15 amino acids. DNA of the CDR3: TGTGCCAGCAGCCAAACCGGGACAGGGGTAGAAGAGCAGTTCTTC. It translates to CASSQTGTGVEEQFF.

This clonotype has ten or more counts. The chain links TRBV2 to TRBJ2-7, with 8 bases matching TRBD2. Germline CDR1 and CDR2: SNHLY and FYNNEI. The CDR3 sequence is 14 residues long. The V gene end was trimmed by 6 bases and the J gene end by 4 bases; junction bases not matched to a gene: 8. CDR3 sequence (DNA): TGTGCCAGCAGAGTCTCGGGAGGGCCGTACGAGCAGTACTTC. Protein: CASRVSGGPYEQYF.

Many counts were recorded for this clonotype. The rearrangement joins TRBV9 to TRBJ2-3; D is possibly TRBD1 (6 bases). CDR3 length: 14 residues. V lost 0 bases and J lost 6, with 11 bases in between. Per the germline V gene, CDR1 is SGDLS and CDR2 is YYNGEE. The CDR3, as DNA: TGTGCCAGCAGCGTAGTGGGTGACAGGGATACGCAGTATTTT. It encodes CASSVVGDRDTQYF.

In regard to this clonotype: The junction shows a germline mismatch at one end, possibly a read error. The chain has TRBV28 and TRBJ1-2; D is perhaps TRBD1 (6 bases). The CDR3 totals 15 residues. Germline loops: CDR1 MDHEN, CDR2 SYDVKM. For the CDR3, the DNA is TGTACCAGCAGTTTACAGGGACGGGAGGGCTATGGCTACACCTTC. Protein product: CTSSLQGREGYGYTF.

This clonotype was seen many times. This chain connects TRBV7-2 to TRBJ2-7, with D possibly being TRBD1 (5 bases). Germline-derived CDR1 and CDR2 are SGHTA and FQGNSA. This CDR3 has 15 amino acids. V was cut by 0 bases and J by 0 bases, with 9 bases left in between. The DNA for the CDR3 is TGTGCCAGCAGCTTAGCCGGCAGGGCCTCCTACGAGCAGTACTTC. It is translated as CASSLAGRASYEQYF.

The sample holds many counts of this clonotype. The CDR3 DNA sequence: TGTGCCAGCAGCCAAGATATCAGGGCTTCAGGCTACGAGCAGTACTTC. Residues: CASSQDIRASGYEQYF. V gene TRBV4-2 combines with J gene TRBJ2-7, with a possible D match to TRBD1 (5 bases). The CDR3 loop spans 16 amino acids. V shed 0 bases and J shed 3 bases, with 15 bases lying between them. Germline loops: CDR1 LGHNA, CDR2 YNFKEQ.

This clonotype was counted many times. This chain connects TRBV5-1 to TRBJ2-7, with D maybe TRBD1 (6 bases). V was pared by 2 bases and J by 4 bases, with 13 bases between. The germline gives CDR1 SGHRS, CDR2 YFSETQ. The CDR3 has 14 residues. The CDR3 bases are TGCGCCAGCAGCTTTGGAGCGCAGGGGTACGAGCAGTACTTC. Translation: CASSFGAQGYEQYF.